These T cell receptor beta chains were read from a single sample in a study of cytomegalovirus exposure and HLA in healthy donors. Sequencing used immunoSEQ multiplex PCR; TCRdb keeps in-frame clones, though not all of them. The profile shows 150,000 to 200,000 clones, 75% to 80% of them singletons. Source material: PBMCs. The receptors shown here come from a woman aged 45 to 65 in good health and CMV-seropositive. The CDR3 runs from the conserved cysteine through the conserved F or W.

V gene: TRBV10-1; J gene: TRBJ2-7; CDR3 protein: CASSESRQLDEQYF
V gene: TRBV7-8; J gene: TRBJ1-2; CDR3 protein: CASRERRGRGSDYGYTF
V gene: TRBV4-1; J gene: TRBJ2-7; CDR3 protein: CASSPRPFRDSSYEQYF
V gene: TRBV7-2; J gene: TRBJ2-5; CDR3 protein: CASSLEASGGKTQYF
V gene: TRBV6-1; J gene: TRBJ1-6; CDR3 protein: CASVQGALTSPLHF
V gene: TRBV4-2; J gene: TRBJ2-5; CDR3 protein: CASSRERGGGETQYF
V gene: TRBV18; J gene: TRBJ2-5; CDR3 protein: CASSPYEGQETQYF
V gene: TRBV2; J gene: TRBJ1-4; CDR3 protein: CASRTGITTNEKLFF
V gene: TRBV10-3; J gene: TRBJ2-5; CDR3 protein: CATARAGGNQETQYF
V gene: TRBV2; J gene: TRBJ1-1; CDR3 protein: CASTGQGNTEAFF
V gene: TRBV19; J gene: TRBJ1-2; CDR3 protein: CASSMGAGYGYTF
V gene: TRBV5-1; J gene: TRBJ2-5; CDR3 protein: CASSDQGTGGETQYF
V gene: TRBV2; J gene: TRBJ2-1; CDR3 protein: CASSGPERDNEQFF
V gene: TRBV6-5; J gene: TRBJ1-2; CDR3 protein: CASSETGNYGYTF
V gene: TRBV27; J gene: TRBJ2-2; CDR3 protein: CASSFQNPGELFF
V gene: TRBV28; J gene: TRBJ2-3; CDR3 protein: CATRQGTYDTQYF
V gene: TRBV9; J gene: TRBJ2-3; CDR3 protein: CASPHGADTQYF
V gene: TRBV10-2; J gene: TRBJ2-3; CDR3 protein: CASSESRLGQGADTQYF
V gene: TRBV11-2; J gene: TRBJ2-3; CDR3 protein: CASSSDRISTDTQYF
V gene: TRBV28; J gene: TRBJ1-1; CDR3 protein: CASSSEGATEAFF
V gene: TRBV2; J gene: TRBJ2-7; CDR3 protein: CASAQGAGYEQYF
V gene: TRBV7-9; J gene: TRBJ1-1; CDR3 protein: CASSSRLGTEAFF
V gene: TRBV27; J gene: TRBJ1-1; CDR3 protein: CASRIRGVNTEAFF
V gene: TRBV7-6; J gene: TRBJ2-7; CDR3 protein: CASSLEQGFYEQYF
V gene: TRBV7-9; J gene: TRBJ1-6; CDR3 protein: CASSPPGQGNSPLHF
V gene: TRBV27; J gene: TRBJ2-7; CDR3 protein: CASSSGDWGNYEQYF
V gene: TRBV30; J gene: TRBJ1-6; CDR3 protein: CAWGPGTSNSPLHF
V gene: TRBV30; J gene: TRBJ2-3; CDR3 protein: CAWSGLAGGGFSTDTQYF
V gene: TRBV5-1; J gene: TRBJ2-5; CDR3 protein: CASSDDRGRTETQYF
V gene: TRBV4-2; J gene: TRBJ1-5; CDR3 protein: CASSQVYSSGQPQHF
V gene: TRBV2; J gene: TRBJ1-1; CDR3 protein: CASSGTGGGGTEAFF
V gene: TRBV27; J gene: TRBJ2-3; CDR3 protein: CASSFSGRGRADTQYF
V gene: TRBV7-9; J gene: TRBJ2-5; CDR3 protein: CASSYSGLGSQYF
V gene: TRBV18; J gene: TRBJ1-4; CDR3 protein: CASSLSVSNEKLFF
V gene: TRBV4-3; J gene: TRBJ1-2; CDR3 protein: CASSQDQDPRRGWGYTF
V gene: TRBV5-6; J gene: TRBJ1-4; CDR3 protein: CASSQPTGTGEKLFF
V gene: TRBV6-5; J gene: TRBJ2-2; CDR3 protein: CASTGGDGELFF
V gene: TRBV29-1; J gene: TRBJ1-1; CDR3 protein: CSVARGTEAFF
V gene: TRBV5-6; J gene: TRBJ2-5; CDR3 protein: CASSPPRVRETQYF
V gene: TRBV29-1; J gene: TRBJ2-5; CDR3 protein: CSVVKQEYGETQYF
V gene: TRBV6-6; J gene: TRBJ1-2; CDR3 protein: CASSPRWGYTF
V gene: TRBV7-3; J gene: TRBJ2-5; CDR3 protein: CASSSGLAGTKETQYF
V gene: TRBV4-1; J gene: TRBJ2-7; CDR3 protein: CASSQPRLAANYEQYF
V gene: TRBV28; J gene: TRBJ2-7; CDR3 protein: CASSLLGVRDEQYF
V gene: TRBV7-9; J gene: TRBJ1-2; CDR3 protein: CASSRLDSNYGYTF
V gene: TRBV6-5; J gene: TRBJ1-2; CDR3 protein: CASSPQTWDGYTF
V gene: TRBV19; J gene: TRBJ2-1; CDR3 protein: CASSIGAVNNEQFF
V gene: TRBV7-9; J gene: TRBJ2-2; CDR3 protein: CSSSLFLGELFF
V gene: TRBV18; J gene: TRBJ1-2; CDR3 protein: CASSRTGENYGYTF
V gene: TRBV5-5; J gene: TRBJ1-2; CDR3 protein: CASSLAQGTFYGYTF
V gene: TRBV10-2; J gene: TRBJ1-3; CDR3 protein: CASSEGGTGSSSGNTIYF
V gene: TRBV5-6; J gene: TRBJ1-2; CDR3 protein: CASNLMTGAFNGYTF
V gene: TRBV4-1; J gene: TRBJ1-6; CDR3 protein: CASSQVPGTGGISGSPLHF
V gene: TRBV7-9; J gene: TRBJ1-4; CDR3 protein: CASSLVPGDEKLFF
V gene: TRBV28; J gene: TRBJ2-3; CDR3 protein: CASSSGGRADTQYF
V gene: TRBV7-9; J gene: TRBJ2-1; CDR3 protein: CASSYRGRTYNEQFF
V gene: TRBV6-5; J gene: TRBJ1-4; CDR3 protein: CASSSGATNEKLFF
V gene: TRBV7-9; J gene: TRBJ2-7; CDR3 protein: CASSPGQGASEQYF
V gene: TRBV2; J gene: TRBJ1-4; CDR3 protein: CASSGFLGGEKLFF